This TCR beta chain is drawn from a study of blood T cell repertoires in COVID-19. Study context: The United States, Italy and Spain provided the acute and convalescent COVID-19 samples.

Germline V gives CDR1 KGHDR, CDR2 SFDVKD. Trimming pared 2 bases from V and 2 bases from J, leaving 12 bases between. The CDR3 consists of 16 residues. Original handling: Amplification of reference gene primers provided the estimated nucleated cell counts. Clones were sequenced by immunoSEQ multiplex PCR, and TCRdb holds only the in-frame ones, with some missing. The V and J calls and clone size were taken over from that table, and D and trimming were inferred from the DNA. The table includes about 290,000 clones, 89% detected once. The clonotype comes from a woman in her 40s who had recovered from COVID-19. The sample taken for sequencing was peripheral blood. The chain carries TRBV24-1 and TRBJ2-4; a weak D match, TRBD1 (5 bases). DNA of the CDR3: TGTGCCACCAGTGATTCCCGACCAGGGTCCAAAAACATTCAGTACTTC. Protein product: CATSDSRPGSKNIQYF.